This T cell receptor (beta chain) was found in a study of blood T cells in healthy people across ages. Alongside a J-beta primer mix, a sample-barcoded 5' primer served in a second PCR lasting about 7 to 12 cycles. Each CDR3 protein gets one entry after TCRdb re-called the 5' RACE reads with MiXCR. Of fewer than 1.5 million distinct CDR3 sequences in the sample, 42% were seen once. Broader study findings: No conclusive comparison of naive versus antigen-experienced cells was possible with unsorted PBMCs.

At least 5 micrograms of total RNA were extracted per sample. Concerning this clonotype: The antigen is not known.

CDR1 is MNHEY, CDR2 SMNVEV, per germline (reference sequence). The CDR3 loop spans 13 amino acids. With 0 bases removed from V and 6 bases from J, the gap between germline ends came to 8 bases. Sequenced input: blood. The rearrangement uses TRBV27 and TRBJ1-1; no reliable D call. The clonotype originates from a woman aged 18 to 35 in good health. CDR3 sequence (DNA): TGTGCCAGCAGTTTATCGGAGGCGTCTGAAGCTTTCTTT. Protein: CASSLSEASEAFF.